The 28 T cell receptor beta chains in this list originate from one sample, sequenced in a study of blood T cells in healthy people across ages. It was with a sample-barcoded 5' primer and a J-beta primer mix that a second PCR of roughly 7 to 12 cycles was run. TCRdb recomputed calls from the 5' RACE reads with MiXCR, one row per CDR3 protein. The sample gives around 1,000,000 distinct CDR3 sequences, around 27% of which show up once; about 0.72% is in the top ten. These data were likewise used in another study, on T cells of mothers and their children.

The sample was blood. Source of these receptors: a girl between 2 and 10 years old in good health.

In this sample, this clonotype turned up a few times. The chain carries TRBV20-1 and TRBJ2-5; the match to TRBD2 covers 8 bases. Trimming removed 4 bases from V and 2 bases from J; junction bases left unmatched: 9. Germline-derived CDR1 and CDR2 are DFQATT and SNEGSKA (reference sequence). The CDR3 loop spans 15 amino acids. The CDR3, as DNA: TGCAGTGCTAACAACCCTCGGGGGGGGCAAGAGACCCAGTACTTC. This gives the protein CSANNPRGGQETQYF.

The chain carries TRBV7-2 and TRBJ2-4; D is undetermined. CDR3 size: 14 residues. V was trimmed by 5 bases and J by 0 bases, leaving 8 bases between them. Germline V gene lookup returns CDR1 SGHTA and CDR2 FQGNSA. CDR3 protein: CASSPQLAKNIQYF. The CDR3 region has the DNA TGTGCCAGCAGCCCCCAATTAGCCAAAAACATTCAGTACTTC.

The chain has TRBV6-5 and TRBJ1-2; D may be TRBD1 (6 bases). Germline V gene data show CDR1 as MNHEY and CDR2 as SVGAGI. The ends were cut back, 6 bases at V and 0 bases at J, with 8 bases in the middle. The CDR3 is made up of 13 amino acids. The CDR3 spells CASSGQPNYGYTF. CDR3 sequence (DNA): TGTGCCAGCAGCGGACAGCCTAACTATGGCTACACCTTC.

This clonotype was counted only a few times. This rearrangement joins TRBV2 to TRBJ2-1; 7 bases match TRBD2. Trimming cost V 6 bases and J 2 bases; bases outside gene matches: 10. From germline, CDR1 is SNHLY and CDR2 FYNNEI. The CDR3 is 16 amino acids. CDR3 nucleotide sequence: TGTGCCAGCAGCCCAATCCCTAGCGGCACCTACAATGAGCAGTTCTTC. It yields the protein CASSPIPSGTYNEQFF.

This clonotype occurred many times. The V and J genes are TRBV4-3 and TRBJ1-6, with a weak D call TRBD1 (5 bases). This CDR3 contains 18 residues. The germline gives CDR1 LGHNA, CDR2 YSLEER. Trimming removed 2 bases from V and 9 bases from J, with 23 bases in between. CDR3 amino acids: CASSQSPPGTPRGSPLHF. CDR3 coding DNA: TGCGCCAGCAGCCAATCCCCACCGGGAACCCCGAGGGGTTCACCCCTCCACTTT.

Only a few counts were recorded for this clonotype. CDR3 coding DNA: TGTGCCAGCAGGACCCAGGGGAATGAGCAGTTCTTC. Its protein is CASRTQGNEQFF. The gene calls are TRBV27 and TRBJ2-1, with TRBD1 as a possible D gene (6 bases). The CDR3 has 12 residues. The V gene lost 6 bases and the J gene lost 7 bases, with 10 bases spanning the gap. Per germline, CDR1 MNHEY and CDR2 SMNVEV (reference sequence).

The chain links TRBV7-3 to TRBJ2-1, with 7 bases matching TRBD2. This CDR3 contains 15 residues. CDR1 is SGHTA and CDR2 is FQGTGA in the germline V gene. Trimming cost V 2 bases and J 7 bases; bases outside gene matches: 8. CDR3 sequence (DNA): TGTGCCAGCAGCTTATTCACGGGGGGATTGAATGAGCAGTTCTTC. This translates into CASSLFTGGLNEQFF.

The CDR3 region is CASSYSLLAGATDTQYF. The DNA for the CDR3 is TGTGCCAGCAGCTATTCCCTACTAGCGGGGGCCACAGATACGCAGTATTTT. This chain connects TRBV11-2 to TRBJ2-3; 11 positions match TRBD2. J lost 2 bases, V lost 4 bases, and 8 bases had no gene match. The CDR3 has 17 amino acids. The germline V gene has CDR1 SGHAT and CDR2 FQNNGV.

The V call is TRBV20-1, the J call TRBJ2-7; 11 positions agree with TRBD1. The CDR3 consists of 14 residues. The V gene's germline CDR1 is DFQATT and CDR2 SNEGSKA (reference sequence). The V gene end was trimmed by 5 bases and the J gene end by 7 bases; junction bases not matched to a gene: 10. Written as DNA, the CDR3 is TGCAGTGCTTTCATACTGGGACAGGGGGAAGAGCAGTACTTC. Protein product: CSAFILGQGEEQYF.

DNA of the CDR3: TGTGCCAGCAGTGAATGGGGGGCGAGAGGAGAGACCCAGTACTTC. This encodes CASSEWGARGETQYF. V and J are TRBV6-1 and TRBJ2-5; D tentatively fits TRBD1 or TRBD2 (6 bases each). The CDR3 sequence is 15 residues long. The germline V and J ends were trimmed by 2 bases and 4 bases, with 14 bases remaining between them. Germline loops: CDR1 MNHNS, CDR2 SASEGT.

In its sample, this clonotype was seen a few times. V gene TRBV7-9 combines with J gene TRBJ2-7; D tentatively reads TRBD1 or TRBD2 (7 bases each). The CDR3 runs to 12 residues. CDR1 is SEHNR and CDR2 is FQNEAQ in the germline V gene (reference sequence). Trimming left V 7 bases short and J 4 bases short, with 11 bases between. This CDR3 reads CASNQGGYEQYF. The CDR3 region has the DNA TGTGCCAGCAATCAGGGGGGGTACGAGCAGTACTTC.

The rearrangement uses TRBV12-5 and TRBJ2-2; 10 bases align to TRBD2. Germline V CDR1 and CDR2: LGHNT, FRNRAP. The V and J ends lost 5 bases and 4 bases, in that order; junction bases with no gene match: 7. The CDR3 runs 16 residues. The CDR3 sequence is CASGNLAGETTGELFF. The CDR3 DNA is TGTGCTAGTGGTAACCTAGCGGGGGAGACCACCGGGGAGCTGTTTTTT. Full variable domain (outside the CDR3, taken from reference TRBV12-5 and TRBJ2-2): DARVTQTPRHKVTEMGQEVTMRCQPILGHNTVFWYRQTMMQGLELLAYFRNRAPLDDSGMPKDRFSAEMPDATLATLKIQPSEPRDSAVYFCASGNLAGETTGELFFGEGSRLTVL.

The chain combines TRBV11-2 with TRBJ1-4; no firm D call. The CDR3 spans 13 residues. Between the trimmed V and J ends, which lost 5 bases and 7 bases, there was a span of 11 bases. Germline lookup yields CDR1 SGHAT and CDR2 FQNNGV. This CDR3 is CASSRQSGEKLFF. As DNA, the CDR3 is TGTGCCAGCAGCCGCCAGTCAGGTGAAAAACTGTTTTTT. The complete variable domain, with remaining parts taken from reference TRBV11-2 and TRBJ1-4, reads EAGVAQSPRYKIIEKRQSVAFWCNPISGHATLYWYQQILGQGPKLLIQFQNNGVVDDSQLPKDRFSAERLKGVDSTLKIQPAKLEDSAVYLCASSRQSGEKLFFGSGTQLSVL.

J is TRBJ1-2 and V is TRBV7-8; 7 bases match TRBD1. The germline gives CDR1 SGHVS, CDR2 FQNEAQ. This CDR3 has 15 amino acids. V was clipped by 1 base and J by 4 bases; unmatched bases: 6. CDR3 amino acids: CASSLERQGVYGYTF. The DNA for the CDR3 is TGTGCCAGCAGCTTAGAGCGGCAGGGGGTCTATGGCTACACCTTC.

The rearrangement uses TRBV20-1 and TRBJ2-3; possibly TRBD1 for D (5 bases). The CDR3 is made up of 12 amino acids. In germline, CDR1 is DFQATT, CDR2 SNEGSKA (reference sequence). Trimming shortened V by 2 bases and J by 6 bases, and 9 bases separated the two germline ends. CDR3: CSARLSGDTQYF. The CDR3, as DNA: TGCAGTGCTAGACTATCAGGGGATACGCAGTATTTT.

In DNA form, the CDR3 reads TGTGCCAGCACAACAGGGGATAGGGAGACCCAGTACTTC. Its translation: CASTTGDRETQYF. The genes are TRBV28 and TRBJ2-5; TRBD1 aligns across 7 bases. Germline trimming cut 7 bases from V and 5 bases from J; bases unmatched to any gene: 7. The CDR3 totals 13 residues. Germline V gene data show CDR1 as MDHEN and CDR2 as SYDVKM.

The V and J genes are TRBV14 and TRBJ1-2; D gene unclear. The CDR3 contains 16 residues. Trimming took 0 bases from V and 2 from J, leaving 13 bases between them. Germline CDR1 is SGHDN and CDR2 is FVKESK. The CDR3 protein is CASSQESLVMNYGYTF. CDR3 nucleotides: TGTGCCAGCAGCCAAGAAAGTCTTGTGATGAACTATGGCTACACCTTC.

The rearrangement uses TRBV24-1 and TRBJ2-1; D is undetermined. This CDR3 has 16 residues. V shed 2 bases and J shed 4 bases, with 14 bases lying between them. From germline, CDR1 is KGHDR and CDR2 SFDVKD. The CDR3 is CATSDSKGAIYNEQFF. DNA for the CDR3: TGTGCCACCAGTGATTCAAAGGGTGCTATATACAATGAGCAGTTCTTC.

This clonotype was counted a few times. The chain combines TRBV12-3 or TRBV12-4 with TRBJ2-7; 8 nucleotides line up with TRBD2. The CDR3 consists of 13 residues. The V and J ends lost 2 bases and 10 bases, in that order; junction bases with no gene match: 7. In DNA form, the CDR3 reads TGTGCCAGCAGTTTACAGCTAGCGGGCCATCAGTACTTC. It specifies CASSLQLAGHQYF.

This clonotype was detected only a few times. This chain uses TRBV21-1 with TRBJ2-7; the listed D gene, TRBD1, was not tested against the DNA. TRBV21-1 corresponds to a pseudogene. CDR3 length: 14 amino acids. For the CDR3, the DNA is TGTGCCAGCAGCAAACGAAGAGGGGGAAACGAGCAGTACTTC. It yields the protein CASSKRRGGNEQYF.

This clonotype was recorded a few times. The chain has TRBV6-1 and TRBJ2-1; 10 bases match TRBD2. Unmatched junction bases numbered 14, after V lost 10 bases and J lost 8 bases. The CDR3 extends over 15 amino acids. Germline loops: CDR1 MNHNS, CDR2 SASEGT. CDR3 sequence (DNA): TGTGCCACTATGAAGCGGGGGGGCCAGGAGTATGAGCAGTTCTTC. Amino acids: CATMKRGGQEYEQFF.

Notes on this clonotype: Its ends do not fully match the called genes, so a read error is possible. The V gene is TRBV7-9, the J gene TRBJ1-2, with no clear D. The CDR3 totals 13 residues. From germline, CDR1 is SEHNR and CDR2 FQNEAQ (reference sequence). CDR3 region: CASTLNSGNGYTF. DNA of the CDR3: TGTGCCAGCACCTTAAATAGTGGGAATGGCTACACCTTC.

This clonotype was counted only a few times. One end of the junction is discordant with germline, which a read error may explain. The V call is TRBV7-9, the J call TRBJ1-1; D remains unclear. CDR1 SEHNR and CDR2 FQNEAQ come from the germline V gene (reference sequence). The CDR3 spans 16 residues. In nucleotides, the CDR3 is TGTGCCGGCAGCTTATTCGTGGGAGTAATGAACACTGAAGCTTTCTTT. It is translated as CAGSLFVGVMNTEAFF.

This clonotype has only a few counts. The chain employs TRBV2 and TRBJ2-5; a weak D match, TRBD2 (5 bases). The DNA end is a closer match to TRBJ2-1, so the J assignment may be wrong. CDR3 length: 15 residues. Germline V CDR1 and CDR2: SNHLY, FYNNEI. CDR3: CASLPEAALTDEQFF. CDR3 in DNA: TGTGCCAGCCTCCCGGAAGCGGCCCTCACGGATGAGCAGTTCTTC.

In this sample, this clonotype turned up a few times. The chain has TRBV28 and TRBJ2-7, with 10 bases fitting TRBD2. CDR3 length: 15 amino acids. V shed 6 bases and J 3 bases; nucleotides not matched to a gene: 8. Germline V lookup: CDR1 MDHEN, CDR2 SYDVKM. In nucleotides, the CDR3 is TGTGCCAGCAGCCTCCGAGGACTAGCGGACTACGAGCAGTACTTC. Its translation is CASSLRGLADYEQYF.

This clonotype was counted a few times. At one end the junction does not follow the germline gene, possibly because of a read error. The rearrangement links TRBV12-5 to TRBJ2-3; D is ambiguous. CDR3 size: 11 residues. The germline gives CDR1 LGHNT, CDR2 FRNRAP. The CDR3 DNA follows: TGTGCCAGTGGTGGATCAGATACGCAGTATTTT. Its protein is CASGGSDTQYF.

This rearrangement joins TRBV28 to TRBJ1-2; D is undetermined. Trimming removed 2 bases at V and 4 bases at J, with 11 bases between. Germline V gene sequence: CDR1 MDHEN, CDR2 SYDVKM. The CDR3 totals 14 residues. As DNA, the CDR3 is TGTGCCAGCAGTTTACCCACAGTTTCCTATGGCTACACCTTC. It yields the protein CASSLPTVSYGYTF.

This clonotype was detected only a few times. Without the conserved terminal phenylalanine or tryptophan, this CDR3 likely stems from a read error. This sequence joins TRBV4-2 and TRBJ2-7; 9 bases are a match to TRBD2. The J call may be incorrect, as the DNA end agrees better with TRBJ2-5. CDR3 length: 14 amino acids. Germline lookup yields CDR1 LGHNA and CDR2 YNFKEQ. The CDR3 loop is CASSQGLAEETQYL. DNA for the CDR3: TGTGCCAGCAGCCAAGGACTAGCGGAAGAGACCCAGTACCTC.